This paragraph reports one TCR beta chain. What it binds is unknown. Clones were read by immunoSEQ multiplex PCR, and TCRdb kept only the in-frame ones, dropping some. There are approximately 120,000 clones in the sample; about 88% occur only once, and 8.4% lies in the top ten. These data belong to a study of identifying expanded T cells in peripheral blood. Study-level results: Across healthy donors, higher total template counts meant significantly greater roughly 2-week count variance. Over approximately two and four weeks, about 16 and 20 clones changed, versus roughly 1.1 between replicates.

The CDR3 is 15 residues long. The germline V gene has CDR1 SGHTA and CDR2 FQGNSA. Losses at the gene ends were 5 bases for V and 3 bases for J; bases not matched to a gene: 10. Healthy donors had no documented immune events, such as infections, while sampled. This TCR was recovered from a person aged 18-70 years in good health. The chain combines TRBV7-2 with TRBJ2-7; 7 bases match TRBD2. Sequenced: blood. CDR3 sequence reads: CASSATLAMHYEQYF. The CDR3 DNA reads TGTGCCAGCAGCGCGACACTAGCGATGCACTACGAGCAGTACTTC.